The 13 T cell receptor beta chains below all came from one sample that was sequenced in a study of Graves' ophthalmopathy and Graves' hyperthyroidism. From RNA, the CDR3 regions of TCR beta chains were amplified and sequenced. HTBI primers were used in a first-round RT-PCR, which preceded a second-round multiplex PCR. Each CDR3 protein gets one entry after TCRdb re-called the multiplex PCR reads with MiXCR. The sample carries approximately 460,000 distinct CDR3 sequences, 13% to 15% recorded once. Sequences were obtained from blood. Every receptor here comes from a woman aged 30 to 39 with Graves' ophthalmopathy.

This clonotype was detected ten times or more. V gene TRBV6-1 combines with J gene TRBJ2-5; weak D call: TRBD2 (5 bases). Trimming pared 2 bases from V and 4 bases from J, leaving 14 bases between. Per the germline V gene, CDR1 is MNHNS and CDR2 is SASEGT. The CDR3 has 15 amino acids. The CDR3 region has the DNA TGTGCCAGCAGTGAAAACACAGCGGATGGAGAGACCCAGTACTTC. This codes for CASSENTADGETQYF.

This clonotype appeared many times. The chain combines TRBV6-1 with TRBJ1-1; 11 nucleotides line up with TRBD1. From germline, CDR1 is MNHNS and CDR2 SASEGT. Trimming at V came to 6 bases and at J to 0 bases, leaving 9 bases not matched to a gene. This CDR3 has 17 residues. The CDR3 reads CASSVDRGPPMNTEAFF. Written as DNA, the CDR3 is TGTGCCAGCAGCGTGGACAGGGGGCCGCCCATGAACACTGAAGCTTTCTTT.

This clonotype was seen only a few times. A much larger clone lies a single base off, so this may be a read error. V gene TRBV28 combines with J gene TRBJ1-6; no reliable D call. CDR1 and CDR2 (germline): MDHEN, SYDVKM. Trimming took off 3 bases at V and 6 bases at J, with 9 bases between the two ends. This CDR3 region has 14 residues. In DNA form, the CDR3 reads TGTGCCAGCAGTTTCGCCCATAGTAATTCACCCCTCCACTTT. This translates into CASSFAHSNSPLHF.

In this sample, this clonotype turned up many times. The chain couples TRBV7-8 to TRBJ2-2; the match to TRBD1 covers 8 bases. The J segment lost 4 bases and the V segment lost 6 bases, leaving 10 bases of the junction unmatched. CDR3 size: 16 residues. Per the germline V gene, CDR1 is SGHVS and CDR2 is FQNEAQ. CDR3 residues: CASRRGRGRGTGELFF. CDR3 bases: TGTGCCAGCAGAAGGGGCAGGGGGCGCGGCACCGGGGAGCTGTTTTTT.

This clonotype was seen ten or more times. The gene calls are TRBV20-1 and TRBJ1-5, with 7 bases that match TRBD1. CDR1 and CDR2 (germline): DFQATT, SNEGSKA (reference sequence). The CDR3 is 16 residues long. Trimming at V came to 4 bases and at J to 6 bases, leaving 15 bases not matched to a gene. The CDR3 protein is CSAKRWARGLGQPQHF. The DNA of the CDR3 is TGCAGTGCTAAGAGGTGGGCCAGGGGGTTAGGTCAGCCCCAGCATTTT.

This clonotype was counted many times. The chain links TRBV27 to TRBJ2-7; D might be TRBD2 (6 bases). The CDR3 sequence is 15 residues long. The V end lost 4 bases, the J end lost 4 bases, and 17 bases lay between the germline ends. Germline V CDR1 and CDR2: MNHEY, SMNVEV (reference sequence). As DNA, the CDR3 is TGTGCCAGCAGTTCCCCCCGAGCGGGTTATTACGAGCAGTACTTC. It codes for CASSSPRAGYYEQYF.

This clonotype was counted ten times or more. The chain is built from TRBV6-1 and TRBJ2-7, with 8 bases matching TRBD1. V was pared by 8 bases and J by 2 bases, with 5 bases of the junction left unmatched. Germline V lookup: CDR1 MNHNS, CDR2 SASEGT. The CDR3 is 13 amino acids. The CDR3 reads CASGRTGPYEQYF. The CDR3 bases are TGTGCCAGCGGGAGGACAGGGCCCTACGAGCAGTACTTC.

The chain has TRBV5-1 and TRBJ2-5, with D perhaps assigned TRBD1 or TRBD2 (6 bases each). Germline CDR1 SGHRS, CDR2 YFSETQ. Trimming stripped 0 bases from V and 1 base from J, with 10 bases between. This CDR3 region has 15 residues. Written as DNA, the CDR3 is TGCGCCAGCAGCTTGGCGGGGGCAGCCCAAGAGACCCAGTACTTC. This translates into CASSLAGAAQETQYF.

This clonotype was seen many times. The rearrangement uses TRBV7-3 and TRBJ2-5; possibly TRBD1 for D (6 bases). The CDR3 contains 13 residues. V was clipped by 4 bases and J by 5 bases, with 11 bases between them. Germline CDR1 reads SGHTA; CDR2 reads FQGTGA. This CDR3 is CASSYMRGETQYF. The CDR3, as DNA: TGTGCCAGCAGCTACATGAGGGGGGAGACCCAGTACTTC.

As for this clonotype: With a much larger clone just one base away, this may be a read error. The conserved phenylalanine or tryptophan normally closing the CDR3 is absent here, so this likely arose from a read error. The genes are TRBV5-1 and TRBJ2-2; D possibly corresponds to TRBD1 (6 bases). The germline gives CDR1 SGHRS, CDR2 YFSETQ. This CDR3 comprises 16 residues. V was pared by 2 bases and J by 5 bases, with 16 bases between. The CDR3 here is CASSLIGDKRTGELFL. CDR3 coding DNA: TGCGCCAGCAGCTTAATCGGGGACAAGAGAACCGGGGAGCTGTTTTTG.

This clonotype appeared many times. The chain recombines TRBV14 with TRBJ1-2, with D unresolved. The CDR3 contains 13 residues. V lost 3 bases and J 4 bases, leaving 9 bases between the germline ends. In germline, CDR1 is SGHDN, CDR2 FVKESK. CDR3 protein: CASSHRAFYGYTF. The DNA of the CDR3 is TGTGCCAGCAGCCACCGGGCCTTCTATGGCTACACCTTC.

This clonotype was observed at least ten times. This chain joins TRBV27 and TRBJ2-7; a weak D match, TRBD1 (6 bases). The CDR3 is 15 amino acids. V gave up 4 bases and J gave up 6 bases, with 19 bases separating them. Germline V gene data show CDR1 as MNHEY and CDR2 as SMNVEV (reference sequence). The CDR3 loop is CASSSPRGTASEQYF. CDR3 nucleotides: TGTGCCAGCAGTTCCCCCAGGGGTACTGCATCCGAGCAGTACTTC.

This clonotype has a handful of counts. This chain links TRBV12-3 or TRBV12-4 with TRBJ2-1; D might be TRBD2 (5 bases). The CDR3 length is 16 residues. V was shortened by 7 bases and J by 0 bases, with 16 bases between the two germline ends. In nucleotides, the CDR3 is TGTGCCAGCACCAAACTAGGGCCCCGCTCCTACAATGAGCAGTTCTTC. Translation gives CASTKLGPRSYNEQFF.